The 14 T cell receptor beta chains below all came from one sample that was sequenced in a study of T cell responses to AZD1222 COVID-19 vaccine (dated by TCRdb to the early 2020s). Libraries were made using the immunoSEQ multiplex PCR assay. Here the immuneACCESS table is served through TCRdb, limited to in-frame sequences with V and J called. Missing clones are a known gap in these copies; in checked studies unresolved V genes cover under half, and the rest lacks a known reason. The sample profile shows more than 150,000 clones; around 90% of them were found once. Clones ranked in the top ten supply roughly a quarter of the sample. What the time point label conveys for this sample: about 28 days (+/-7) after the second vaccine dose. Sample: peripheral blood, taken 28 days after the second AZD1222 dose. These receptors came from an adult who received the AZD1222 COVID-19 vaccine.

J is TRBJ2-2 and V is TRBV21-1; the table calls TRBD1, which could not be checked here. TRBV21-1 is given as a pseudogene. There are 17 residues in the CDR3. The CDR3 nucleotides are TGTGCCAGCAGCGAGGGACAGGGGGCTGCGTACACCGGGGAGCTGTTTTTT. This encodes CASSEGQGAAYTGELFF.

The rearrangement links TRBV5-1 to TRBJ2-7, with D possibly TRBD1 on 6 matching bases. CDR1 is SGHRS and CDR2 is YFSETQ in the germline V gene. The CDR3 is 17 residues long. Trimming left V 5 bases short and J 2 bases short, with 23 bases between. The CDR3 spells CASSRYVQGSFPYEQYF. CDR3 DNA sequence: TGCGCCAGCAGTCGTTACGTACAGGGTAGTTTCCCCTACGAGCAGTACTTC.

This rearrangement joins TRBV4-2 to TRBJ2-2; 11 nucleotides align to TRBD1. The ends lost 1 base at V and 7 bases at J; junction bases unmatched: 5. The CDR3 has 16 residues. Germline V lookup: CDR1 LGHNA, CDR2 YNFKEQ. The CDR3 DNA sequence: TGTGCCAGCAGCCAAGGGGGGACAGGGGGAAGCGGGGAGCTGTTTTTT. This codes for CASSQGGTGGSGELFF.

The CDR3 reads CASSRTMNTEAFF. As DNA, the CDR3 is TGCGCCAGCAGCCGAACAATGAACACTGAAGCTTTCTTT. The chain combines TRBV4-3 with TRBJ1-1; no definite D call. The CDR3 is 13 amino acids. The V end lost 4 bases, the J end lost 0 bases, and 6 bases lay between the germline ends. Germline V gene data show CDR1 as LGHNA and CDR2 as YSLEER.

J is TRBJ2-3 and V is TRBV19, with 8 positions matching TRBD1. CDR1 is LNHDA, CDR2 SQIVND, per germline (reference sequence). Germline trimming cut 4 bases from V and 3 bases from J; bases unmatched to any gene: 12. CDR3 length equals 17 residues. The CDR3 loop reads CASSTGWGQVSTDTQYF. In DNA form, the CDR3 reads TGTGCCAGTAGTACGGGGTGGGGACAGGTAAGTACAGATACGCAGTATTTT.

CDR3 sequence (DNA): TGTGCCAGCAGCTTGGAGGGCCCCCTTCTAATTGGAAACACCATATATTTT. As protein: CASSLEGPLLIGNTIYF. The chain couples TRBV5-6 to TRBJ1-3; D is undetermined. Trimming left V 0 bases short and J 3 bases short, with 16 bases between. The CDR3 is 17 residues long. Germline V gene data show CDR1 as SGHDT and CDR2 as YYEEEE.

The chain combines TRBV5-1 with TRBJ2-7; D possibly uses TRBD1 or TRBD2 (5 bases each). Trimming stripped 4 bases from V and 5 bases from J, with 13 bases between. CDR1 is SGHRS and CDR2 is YFSETQ in the germline V gene. The CDR3 loop spans 13 amino acids. CDR3 DNA: TGCGCCAGCAGCCAATTGGTGGGGGACGAGCAGTACTTC. Its translation is CASSQLVGDEQYF. The full variable domain, with the rest looked up from reference TRBV5-1 and TRBJ2-7, is KAGVTQTPRYLIKTRGQQVTLSCSPISGHRSVSWYQQTPGQGLQFLFEYFSETQRNKGNFPGRFSGRQFSNSRSEMNVSTLELGDSALYLCASSQLVGDEQYFGPGTRLTVT.

This chain connects TRBV6-2 or TRBV6-3 to TRBJ1-5; D is unclear. The germline V and J ends were trimmed by 2 bases and 0 bases, with 2 bases remaining between them. CDR3 length equals 13 residues. Germline CDR1 reads MNHEY; CDR2 reads SVGEGT. The CDR3 region has the DNA TGTGCCAGCAGTTACCATAGCAATCAGCCCCAGCATTTT. This codes for CASSYHSNQPQHF.

This clone was seen a handful of times. The chain recombines TRBV11-3 with TRBJ2-7; D remains unclear. This CDR3 comprises 12 residues. V lost 4 bases and J 2 bases, leaving 6 bases between the germline ends. The V gene's germline CDR1 is SGHNT and CDR2 YENEEA. The CDR3 sequence is CASSSGPYEQYF. The CDR3 nucleotides are TGTGCCAGCAGCTCCGGCCCCTACGAGCAGTACTTC.

This clone was seen only a few times. V is TRBV6-1 and J is TRBJ2-5, with D perhaps matching TRBD1 (5 bases). The V gene's germline CDR1 is MNHNS and CDR2 SASEGT. The CDR3 is 16 amino acids. Trimming shortened V by 0 bases and J by 2 bases, and 13 bases separated the two germline ends. CDR3 sequence: CASSEAWGKGQETQYF. The DNA of the CDR3 is TGTGCCAGCAGTGAAGCTTGGGGCAAGGGTCAAGAGACCCAGTACTTC.

The rearrangement links TRBV21-1 to TRBJ2-3. TRBV21-1 is tagged as a pseudogene. This CDR3 contains 13 residues. The CDR3 spells CAMGPGGGDTQYF. The CDR3 DNA is TGTGCCATGGGCCCTGGGGGTGGAGATACGCAGTATTTT.

This clone was observed a handful of times. This chain connects TRBV24-1 to TRBJ2-1; D not certain. Trimming took off 9 bases at V and 10 bases at J, with 15 bases between the two ends. The CDR3 has 12 amino acids. Germline assignment: CDR1 KGHDR and CDR2 SFDVKD. CDR3 region: CATSDVGGEQFF. For the CDR3, the DNA is TGTGCCACCTCCGACGTGGGTGGGGAGCAGTTCTTC.

The V call is TRBV4-2, the J call TRBJ2-2, with 7 bases matching TRBD1. With 0 bases clipped from V and 0 bases from J, the junction kept 1 base outside the gene matches. The CDR3 consists of 16 residues. Germline CDR1 and CDR2: LGHNA and YNFKEQ. The CDR3 sequence: CASSQEGTANTGELFF. CDR3 DNA sequence: TGTGCCAGCAGCCAAGAAGGGACAGCGAACACCGGGGAGCTGTTTTTT.

The chain has TRBV27 and TRBJ2-2; 10 bases are a match to TRBD2. The CDR3 is 14 amino acids. Germline assignment: CDR1 MNHEY and CDR2 SMNVEV (reference sequence). V lost 7 bases and J lost 7; bases outside the gene matches: 6. CDR3 coding DNA: TGTGCCAGCAACCCTAGCGGGAGTATCGGGGAGCTGTTTTTT. The encoded protein is CASNPSGSIGELFF.